The sample holds one count of the clone carrying this T cell receptor beta chain. Its antigen is not identified. The source of the sample is a study of cytomegalovirus exposure and HLA in healthy donors. PCR employed 60 Vbeta and 13 Jbeta primers. The method was immunoSEQ multiplex PCR; TCRdb's version includes in-frame clones alone and lacks a portion of them. The sample holds 150,000 to 200,000 clones; about 75% are singletons and the top ten take around 8%. This CDR3 spans 15 amino acids. The V end was cut by 0 bases, the J end by 3 bases, with 12 bases between. Germline lookup yields CDR1 MNHEY and CDR2 SMNVEV (reference sequence). Overall study findings and caveats: Later findings reportedly placed an Asian-associated ancestry cluster below the approximately 630-donor mean for N-insertions. 164 TCR beta chains were listed as cytomegalovirus-associated. In vitro data verified a few CMV-associated chains as specific for CMV antigens.

The rearrangement joins TRBV27 to TRBJ2-7; possibly TRBD1 for D (5 bases). The sequenced sample consisted of PBMCs. The receptor comes from a woman aged 40 to 50 in good health and CMV-seropositive. CDR3 residues: CASSLSTGYYYEQYF. The DNA of the CDR3 is TGTGCCAGCAGTTTATCAACAGGTTACTACTACGAGCAGTACTTC.